This T cell receptor beta chain stems from a study of blood T cells in healthy people across ages. Broader study findings: Measured against age, TCR beta diversity per million T cells decreased in a roughly linear manner.

This clonotype was picked up a small number of times. Its antigen is currently unknown. Germline V gives CDR1 LGHNA, CDR2 YSLEER. The CDR3 spans 17 residues. Primed by a sample-barcoded 5' primer and a J-beta primer mix, a second PCR proceeded for 7 to 11 cycles. Sequencing recovered at least 3 million CDR3-containing paired-end reads from each sample. Via MiXCR, TCRdb re-called the 5' RACE reads, giving one row per CDR3 protein. The sample consists of around 870,000 distinct CDR3 sequences, under 35% of them appearing once. The sequenced sample consisted of blood. This chain joins TRBV4-3 and TRBJ2-1, with D possibly matching TRBD1 (6 bases). The J call may be mistaken, given a closer DNA end match to TRBJ2-7. This receptor was obtained from a woman of 80 years or more in good health. CDR3 DNA sequence: TGCGCCAGCAGCCAAGGAAGGAACAGGGACCCCTACAATGAGCAGTACTTC. The encoded protein is CASSQGRNRDPYNEQYF.